This TCR beta chain was observed in a study of blood T cell repertoires in COVID-19. Across the whole study: Both acute and convalescent COVID-19 samples were obtained from the United States, Italy and Spain. PBMCs, B-cell-depleted T cells, or T cells provided the cDNA or gDNA that made up the material.

Germline V gene data show CDR1 as MNHEY and CDR2 as SVGEGT. The CDR3 is 14 amino acids. V lost 3 bases and J 0 bases, leaving 9 bases between the germline ends. This clone was seen a few times. Authors' analysis steps: Amplification of reference gene primers provided the estimated nucleated cell counts. Profiled with immunoSEQ multiplex PCR; TCRdb holds only in-frame clones, not every one. V and J calls and clone size follow that table, whereas D and trimming were derived from the DNA. The sample lists more than 60,000 clones; roughly 90% were seen once. The V call is TRBV6-2 or TRBV6-3, the J call TRBJ2-7; D is unresolved. This TCR was recovered from a woman aged 45-60 years with active or convalescent COVID-19. Specimen: peripheral blood. The DNA of the CDR3 is TGTGCCAGCAGTTATTCCCTAGGCTCCTACGAGCAGTACTTC. Translating gives CASSYSLGSYEQYF.